The 6 T cell receptor beta chains below all came from one sample that was sequenced in a study of cytomegalovirus exposure and HLA in healthy donors. TCRdb's table, derived via immunoSEQ multiplex PCR, lists solely in-frame clones and lacks some. This table has 200,000 or so clones, more than 65% appearing once. Material: PBMCs. The receptors were gathered from a woman aged 25 to 45 in good health and CMV-seropositive.

The J gene is TRBJ1-1, the V gene TRBV5-6; no definite D call. There are 14 residues in the CDR3. Germline V gene lookup returns CDR1 SGHDT and CDR2 YYEEEE. Trimming removed 7 bases from V and 1 base from J, with 14 bases in between. The CDR3 DNA is TGTGCCAGCGACCCTTCGCCGGGGAACACTGAAGCTTTCTTT. Protein sequence: CASDPSPGNTEAFF.

V gene TRBV11-2 combines with J gene TRBJ2-3; 9 bases are a match to TRBD1. V trimming: 5 bases; J trimming: 7 bases; junction bases outside the gene matches: 10. The CDR3 covers 15 residues. The germline CDR1 and CDR2 sequences are SGHAT and FQNNGV. The DNA for the CDR3 is TGTGCCAGCAGCCCGAGGACAGGGGTACTCAATACGCAGTATTTT. It encodes CASSPRTGVLNTQYF.

The J gene is TRBJ2-6, the V gene TRBV5-4; TRBD1 matches at 7 bases. V lost 4 bases to trimming and J lost 2 bases; unmatched junction nucleotides: 6. Germline CDR1 is SGHNT and CDR2 is YYREEE (reference sequence). The CDR3 length is 16 residues. As DNA, the CDR3 is TGTGCCAGCAGCCAAGGACAGGCTGCTGGGGCCAACGTCCTGACTTTC. Protein sequence: CASSQGQAAGANVLTF.

The gene calls are TRBV25-1 and TRBJ1-1; 8 bases align to TRBD1. The CDR3 extends over 14 amino acids. J gave up 5 bases and V 3 bases, and 5 bases lay outside the gene matches. Looked up from germline, CDR1 is MGHDK and CDR2 is SYGVNS. CDR3 nucleotides: TGTGCCAGCAGTGAGGTTACAGGGGGTACTGAAGCTTTCTTT. Protein: CASSEVTGGTEAFF.

The CDR3 DNA reads TGTGCCATCAGTGAAACGGGACTAGCGGGAGAGGGGGAGCTGTTTTTT. It codes for CAISETGLAGEGELFF. V is TRBV10-3 and J is TRBJ2-2; 14 bases match TRBD2. In germline, CDR1 is ENHRY, CDR2 SYGVKD. J gave up 8 bases and V 3 bases, and 5 bases lay outside the gene matches. The CDR3 loop spans 16 amino acids.

The chain has TRBV6-6 and TRBJ2-2; a weak D match, TRBD2 (5 bases). The germline gives CDR1 MNHNY, CDR2 SVGAGI (reference sequence). The V end was cut by 10 bases, the J end by 4 bases, with 13 bases between. There are 13 residues in the CDR3. In DNA form, the CDR3 reads TGTGCCACCCGGCGGGTCCTCACCGGGGAGCTGTTTTTT. Translated: CATRRVLTGELFF.